Below, 3 T cell receptor beta chains from the same sample are listed, as sequenced in a study of beta chain features in type 1 diabetes. The study reverse transcribed the entire isolated RNA, so it sequenced expressed TCRB transcripts. Only in-frame clones appear in the TCRdb table, and some are missing; sequencing was by immunoSEQ multiplex PCR. The table lists more than 250,000 clones, just over 20% of them singletons. Their antigens are not known. Regarding the study as a whole: A moderate, significant TCRB CDR3 shortening appeared in type 1 diabetes across four CD4+ subsets.

What was sequenced was naive CD4+ T cells from blood. The receptors originated from a woman in her forties with type 1 diabetes.

This clone has more than one count but fewer than ten. The chain uses TRBV7-2 and TRBJ2-3; D might be TRBD2 (5 bases). This CDR3 is built from 14 residues. Germline V gene sequence: CDR1 SGHTA, CDR2 FQGNSA. V was cut by 1 base and J by 2 bases, with 7 bases left in between. CDR3 residues: CASSLGAATDTQYF. The CDR3 DNA follows: TGTGCCAGCAGCTTAGGAGCGGCCACAGATACGCAGTATTTT.

The chain joins TRBV5-1 to TRBJ2-7; a possible D gene is TRBD1 (5 bases). Trimming took 4 bases from V and 4 from J, leaving 15 bases between them. CDR1 is SGHRS and CDR2 is YFSETQ in the germline V gene. The CDR3 runs 14 residues. DNA of the CDR3: TGCGCCAGCAGCCCCCCAAGGGGTAATTACGAGCAGTACTTC. Its translation is CASSPPRGNYEQYF.

On this clone itself: The sample contains more than one DNA sequence encoding this CDR3. This sequence joins TRBV11-2 and TRBJ2-3, with TRBD1 as a possible D gene (5 bases). CDR3 size: 13 residues. Deletions cut 1 base from V and 3 bases from J, with 5 bases between. The germline gives CDR1 SGHAT, CDR2 FQNNGV. The CDR3 bases are TGTGCCAGCAGCTTAGCAGGGACAGATACGCAGTATTTT. It encodes CASSLAGTDTQYF.